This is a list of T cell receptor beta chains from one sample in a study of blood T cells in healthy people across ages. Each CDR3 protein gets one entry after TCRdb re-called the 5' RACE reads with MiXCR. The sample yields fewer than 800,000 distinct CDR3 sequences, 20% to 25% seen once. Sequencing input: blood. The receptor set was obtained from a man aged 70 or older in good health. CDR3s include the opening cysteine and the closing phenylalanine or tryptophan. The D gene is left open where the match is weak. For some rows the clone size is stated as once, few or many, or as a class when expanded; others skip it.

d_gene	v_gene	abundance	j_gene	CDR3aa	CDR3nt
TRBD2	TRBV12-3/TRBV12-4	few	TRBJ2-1	CASTLAETPGGYNEQFF	TGTGCCAGCACACTAGCGGAGACCCCTGGGGGATACAATGAGCAGTTCTTC
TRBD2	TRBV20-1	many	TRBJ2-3	CSGTSGTTDTQYF	TGCAGTGGGACTAGCGGGACCACAGATACGCAGTATTTT
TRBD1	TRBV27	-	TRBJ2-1	CASSDRANNAQFF	TGTGCCAGCTCCGACAGGGCAAACAATGCGCAGTTCTTC
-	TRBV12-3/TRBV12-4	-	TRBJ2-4	CASKGWERENIQYF	TGTGCCAGCAAAGGTTGGGAGAGGGAAAACATTCAGTACTTC
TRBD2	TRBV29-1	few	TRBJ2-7	CSVGAGAYEQYF	TGCAGCGTTGGAGCGGGAGCCTACGAGCAGTACTTC
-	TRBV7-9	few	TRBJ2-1	CASSPRDFEEQFF	TGTGCCAGCAGCCCCCGGGACTTCGAGGAGCAGTTCTTC
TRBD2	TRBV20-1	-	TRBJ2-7	CSAPQPPSGSYEQYF	TGCAGCGCCCCACAGCCCCCTAGCGGCTCCTACGAGCAGTACTTC
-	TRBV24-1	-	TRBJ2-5	CATRSGAQETQYF	TGTGCCACCAGGTCGGGGGCCCAAGAGACCCAGTACTTC
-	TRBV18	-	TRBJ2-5	CASSPLRRGETQYF	TGTGCCAGCTCACCACTGAGGAGGGGAGAGACCCAGTACTTC
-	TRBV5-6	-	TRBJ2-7	CASSKTEYEQYF	TGTGCCAGCAGTAAGACAGAGTACGAGCAGTACTTC
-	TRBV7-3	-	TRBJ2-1	CASSLGGENEQFF	TGTGCCAGCAGCTTAGGGGGCGAGAATGAGCAGTTCTTC
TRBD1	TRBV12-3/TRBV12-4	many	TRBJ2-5	CASNTDREETQYF	TGTGCCAGCAATACCGACAGGGAAGAGACCCAGTACTTC
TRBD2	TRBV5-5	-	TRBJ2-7	CASSLGASGRYYEQYF	TGTGCCAGCAGCTTGGGCGCTAGCGGGAGATATTACGAGCAGTACTTC
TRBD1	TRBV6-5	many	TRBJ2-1	CASSLGTGRYNEQFF	TGTGCCAGCAGCCTCGGGACAGGGCGTTACAATGAGCAGTTCTTC
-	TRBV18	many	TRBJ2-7	CASSPQDYSYEQYF	TGTGCCAGCTCACCACAAGACTACTCCTACGAGCAGTACTTC
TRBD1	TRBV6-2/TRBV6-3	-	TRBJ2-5	CASRRTGGKAETQYF	TGTGCCAGCAGAAGGACAGGGGGCAAAGCGGAGACCCAGTACTTC
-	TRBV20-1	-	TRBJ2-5	CSAPSTGQETQYF	TGCAGTGCACCTTCGACGGGACAAGAGACCCAGTACTTC
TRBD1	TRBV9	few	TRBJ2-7	CASSVGQGVEQYF	TGTGCCAGCAGCGTAGGACAGGGCGTCGAGCAGTACTTC
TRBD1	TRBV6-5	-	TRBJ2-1	CASRGFRDRHNEQFF	TGTGCCAGCAGGGGGTTTAGGGACAGGCACAATGAGCAGTTCTTC
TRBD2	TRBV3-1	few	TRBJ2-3	CASSRRLAGDPDTQYF	TGTGCCAGCAGCCGGAGACTAGCGGGAGATCCAGATACGCAGTATTTT
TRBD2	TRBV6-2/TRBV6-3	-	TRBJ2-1	CASSYPPKTSGRKNEQFF	TGTGCCAGCAGTTACCCCCCCAAGACTAGCGGGAGGAAAAATGAGCAGTTCTTC
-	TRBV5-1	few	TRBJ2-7	CASSLGVLAPYEQYF	TGCGCCAGCAGCTTGGGGGTCCTGGCCCCCTACGAGCAGTACTTC
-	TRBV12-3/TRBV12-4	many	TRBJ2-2	CASTKGNTAGELFF	TGTGCCAGCACTAAGGGGAACACGGCCGGGGAGCTGTTTTTT
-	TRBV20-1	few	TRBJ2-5	CSALAHQETQYF	TGCAGTGCGTTAGCGCATCAAGAGACCCAGTACTTC
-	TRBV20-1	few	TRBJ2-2	CSARHPGVGTGELFF	TGCAGTGCCCGACATCCGGGAGTAGGCACCGGGGAGCTGTTTTTT
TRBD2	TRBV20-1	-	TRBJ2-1	CSARATSRSYNEQFF	TGCAGTGCTAGAGCGACTAGCAGGTCCTACAATGAGCAGTTCTTC
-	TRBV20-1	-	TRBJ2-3	CSASRRASSLGDTQYF	TGCAGTGCTAGCCGCCGGGCTAGTTCCCTCGGAGATACGCAGTATTTT
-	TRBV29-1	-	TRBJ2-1	CSAGLGSYNEQFF	TGCAGCGCGGGACTGGGCTCCTACAATGAGCAGTTCTTC
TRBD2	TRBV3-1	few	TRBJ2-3	CASSRRLAGMEDTQYF	TGTGCCAGCAGCCGGAGACTAGCGGGGATGGAAGATACGCAGTATTTT
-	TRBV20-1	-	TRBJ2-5	CSAQDGGRWETQYF	TGCAGTGCGCAAGACGGGGGAAGGTGGGAGACCCAGTACTTC
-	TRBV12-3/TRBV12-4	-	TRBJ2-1	CASSFGFPGGNEQFF	TGTGCCAGCAGTTTCGGGTTCCCCGGAGGCAATGAGCAGTTCTTC
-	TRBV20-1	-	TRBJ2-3	CSARPSGTADTQYF	TGCAGTGCTAGACCCAGCGGGACAGCAGATACGCAGTATTTT
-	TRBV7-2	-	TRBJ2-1	CASSLGPQGYYNEQFF	TGTGCCAGCAGCTTAGGCCCGCAGGGGTACTACAATGAGCAGTTCTTC
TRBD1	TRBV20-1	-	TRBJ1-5	CSARAGTGHQPQHF	TGCAGTGCTAGAGCCGGGACAGGGCATCAGCCCCAGCATTTT
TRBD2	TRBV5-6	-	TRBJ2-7	CASSLDRTSGYEQYF	TGTGCCAGCAGCTTGGATCGGACTAGCGGCTACGAGCAGTACTTC
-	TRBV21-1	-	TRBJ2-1	CASSKILSGLAGSCFHNEQFF	TGTGCCAGCAGCAAAATTTTGTCTGGACTAGCGGGATCGTGCTTCCACAATGAGCAGTTCTTC
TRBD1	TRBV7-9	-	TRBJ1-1	CASSLGYRGDTEAFF	TGTGCCAGCAGCTTAGGGTACAGGGGCGACACTGAAGCTTTCTTT
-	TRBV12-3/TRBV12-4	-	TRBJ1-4	CASRTSNNEKRFF	TGTGCCAGCAGAACAAGTAATAATGAAAAACGGTTTTTT
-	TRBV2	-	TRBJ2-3	CASGEGFADTQYF	TGTGCCAGCGGTGAGGGTTTCGCAGATACGCAGTATTTT
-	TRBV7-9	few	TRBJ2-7	CASSSLGGTDSYEQYF	TGTGCCAGCAGCTCATTGGGGGGGACAGACTCCTACGAGCAGTACTTC
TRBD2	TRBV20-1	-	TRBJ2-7	CSASRRFLAGGSAYEQYF	TGCAGTGCTAGCCGCAGATTCCTAGCGGGAGGATCCGCCTACGAGCAGTACTTC
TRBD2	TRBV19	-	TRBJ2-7	CVSSISGGPNEQYF	TGTGTCAGTAGTATCTCGGGAGGGCCGAACGAGCAGTACTTC
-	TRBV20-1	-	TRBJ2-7	CSAPKRVGEQYF	TGCAGTGCTCCCAAACGGGTTGGGGAGCAGTACTTC
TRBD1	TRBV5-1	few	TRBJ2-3	CASSSGTGGDTQYF	TGCGCCAGCAGCTCGGGGACAGGGGGAGATACGCAGTATTTT
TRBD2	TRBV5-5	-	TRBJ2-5	CASSLGPGGLQETQYF	TGTGCCAGCAGCTTGGGGCCGGGAGGATTACAAGAGACCCAGTACTTC
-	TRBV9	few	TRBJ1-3	CASSVGTSSGNTIYF	TGTGCCAGCAGCGTAGGGACAAGCTCTGGAAACACCATATATTTT
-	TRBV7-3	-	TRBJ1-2	CASSLILLKRANYGYTF	TGTGCCAGCAGCCTAATCCTCCTTAAAAGAGCTAACTATGGCTACACCTTC
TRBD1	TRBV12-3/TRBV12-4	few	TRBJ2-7	CASSSIRDRGSSYEQYF	TGTGCCAGCAGTTCAATAAGGGACAGGGGATCCTCCTACGAGCAGTACTTC
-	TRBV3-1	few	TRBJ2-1	CASSQHTRGATDEQFF	TGTGCCAGCAGCCAACATACTAGGGGGGCTACAGATGAGCAGTTCTTC
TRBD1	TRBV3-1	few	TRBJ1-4	CASSQDGTGPGGKLFF	TGTGCCAGCAGCCAAGATGGTACAGGCCCAGGGGGAAAACTGTTTTTT
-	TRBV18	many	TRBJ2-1	CASSLSPPPYNEQFF	TGTGCCAGCTCACTCAGTCCCCCCCCTTACAATGAGCAGTTCTTC
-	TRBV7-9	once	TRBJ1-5	CASSLNPGRYINQPQHF	TGTGCCAGCAGCCTAAATCCGGGACGATACATCAATCAGCCCCAGCATTTT
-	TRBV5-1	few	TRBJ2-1	CASSQTDRQFF	TGCGCCAGCAGCCAAACGGACAGGCAGTTCTTC
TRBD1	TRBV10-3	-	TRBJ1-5	CAISEWGTGDQPQHF	TGTGCCATCAGTGAGTGGGGGACAGGGGATCAGCCCCAGCATTTT
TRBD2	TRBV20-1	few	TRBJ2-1	CSARTGRGLAGDNEQFF	TGCAGTGCTAGAACCGGAAGGGGACTAGCGGGAGACAATGAGCAGTTCTTC
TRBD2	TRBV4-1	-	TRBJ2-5	CASSQLAAGGTKARYF	TGCGCCAGCAGCCAACTGGCAGCGGGAGGTACCAAGGCCCGGTACTTC
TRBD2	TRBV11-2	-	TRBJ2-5	CASSPPGLAPGQYF	TGTGCCAGCAGCCCCCCGGGACTAGCGCCGGGCCAGTACTTC
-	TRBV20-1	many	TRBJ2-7	CSAPDWRTTHEQYF	TGCAGTGCCCCAGATTGGAGAACGACCCACGAGCAGTACTTC
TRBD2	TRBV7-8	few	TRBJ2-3	CASSLEAGLAYTDTQYF	TGTGCCAGTAGCCTTGAGGCGGGACTAGCGTACACAGATACGCAGTATTTT
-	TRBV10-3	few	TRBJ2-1	CAISLGRDYNEQFF	TGTGCCATCAGTTTGGGCAGGGACTACAATGAGCAGTTCTTC